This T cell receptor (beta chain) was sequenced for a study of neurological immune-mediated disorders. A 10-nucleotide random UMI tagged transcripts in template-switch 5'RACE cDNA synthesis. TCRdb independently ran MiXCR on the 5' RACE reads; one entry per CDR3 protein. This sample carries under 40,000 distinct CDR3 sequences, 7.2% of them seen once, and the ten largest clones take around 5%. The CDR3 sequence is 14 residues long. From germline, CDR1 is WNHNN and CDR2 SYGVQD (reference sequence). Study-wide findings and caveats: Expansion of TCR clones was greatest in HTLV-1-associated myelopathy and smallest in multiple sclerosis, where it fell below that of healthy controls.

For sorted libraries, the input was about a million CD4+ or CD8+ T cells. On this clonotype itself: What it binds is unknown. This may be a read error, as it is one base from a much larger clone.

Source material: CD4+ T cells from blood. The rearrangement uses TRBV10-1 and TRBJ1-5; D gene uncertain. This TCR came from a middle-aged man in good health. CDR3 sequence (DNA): TGCGCCAGAAGTGAGGTGGGAGAGATCAGCCCCCAGCATTTT. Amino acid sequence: CARSEVGEISPQHF.